This T cell receptor beta chain is drawn from a study of CXCR3-negative and CXCR3-positive naive CD8 T cells. Background on the study: With about 1.5 +/- 0.3 million reads per library, the TRB reads numbered about 150 million in total.

Researchers prepared the TRB cDNA libraries using 5' RACE with UMI labels. TCRdb re-called the 5' RACE reads, yielding one record per CDR3 amino acid sequence without DNA. This table lists 37,000 or so distinct CDR3 sequences. The CDR3 spans 14 residues. Germline values: CDR1 LNHNV, CDR2 YYDKDF (reference sequence). Study-wide results and caveats: Within a donor, both naive subsets shared TRBV-TRBJ usage, unlike memory cells. Cryopreservation partially decreased CXCR3 expression, and most assays used fresh PBMCs.

A remark on this clonotype: No antigen is known for it.

This clonotype was sampled from a human donor in good health. Some clones in this sample may be carry-over from other donors' samples. The sequenced material came from memory CD8+ T cells from blood. The gene calls are TRBV15 and TRBJ2-7; TCRdb designates TRBD1, a call that cannot be tested without DNA. The CDR3 region is CATSRDMGVYEQYF.